This is a list of T cell receptor beta chains from one sample in a study of OX40 agonist ivuxolimab in advanced cancers. Some clones are missing from TCRdb's copy, which holds only in-frame ones; the method was immunoSEQ multiplex PCR. In the table there are 65,000 to 80,000 clones, 65% to 90% of which are singletons. This specimen was CD4+ or CD8+ T cells sorted from blood, taken in a trial of the OX40 agonist ivuxolimab. The receptors originated from an adult with an advanced solid tumor such as melanoma, head and neck, liver or kidney cancer. CDR3s include the opening cysteine and the closing phenylalanine or tryptophan. Fields, in order: V gene, clone size, D gene, J gene, CDR3 length, CDR3 protein, CDR3 DNA. The D gene is left open where the match is weak. Where a row states a size, it is once, few, many or the class of an expanded clone; other rows omit it.

TRBV7-2	-	-	TRBJ2-7	14	CASSLAVSTYEQYF	TGTGCCAGCAGCTTAGCGGTCAGTACCTACGAGCAGTACTTC
TRBV19	-	-	TRBJ1-2	12	CASTVTNYGYTF	TGTGCCAGCACGGTGACCAACTATGGCTACACCTTC
TRBV7-3	-	-	TRBJ2-5	15	CASSFRGGAQETQYF	TGTGCCAGCAGCTTTAGGGGGGGCGCCCAAGAGACCCAGTACTTC
TRBV7-3	-	-	TRBJ2-3	13	CASSLFEWDTQYF	TGTGCCAGCAGCTTATTTGAGTGGGATACGCAGTATTTT
TRBV4-3	-	TRBD1	TRBJ2-1	17	CASSQDWWGQGRNEQFF	TGCGCCAGCAGCCAAGACTGGTGGGGACAGGGTAGAAATGAGCAGTTCTTC
TRBV25-1	few	TRBD1	TRBJ2-5	15	CASSELGQGQETQYF	TGTGCCAGCAGTGAATTAGGACAGGGGCAAGAGACCCAGTACTTC
TRBV7-8	-	-	TRBJ2-4	15	CASSLGGTAKNIQYF	TGTGCCAGCAGCTTAGGAGGTACAGCCAAAAACATTCAGTACTTC
TRBV14	-	-	TRBJ1-2	13	CASSQDLSKGYTF	TGTGCCAGCAGCCAAGATCTTAGTAAAGGCTACACCTTC
TRBV21-1	once	-	TRBJ2-7	16	CASSSLKGTQLYEQYF	TGTGCCAGCAGCAGCTTAAAAGGGACTCAGCTCTACGAGCAGTACTTC
TRBV18	-	TRBD2	TRBJ2-6	20	CASSPLGARGRAPGANVLTF	TGTGCCAGCTCTCCCCTTGGGGCGCGCGGGAGGGCCCCTGGGGCCAACGTCCTGACTTTC
TRBV15	-	-	TRBJ1-4	12	CATSTGGPGLFF	TGTGCCACCAGCACCGGGGGGCCGGGACTGTTTTTT
TRBV19	once	TRBD1	TRBJ1-1	15	CASSMLGQENTEAFF	TGTGCCAGTAGTATGTTGGGACAGGAGAACACTGAAGCTTTCTTT
TRBV7-3	once	TRBD1	TRBJ2-3	14	CASSLSTGAHTQYF	TGTGCCAGCAGCTTATCGACAGGGGCCCATACGCAGTATTTT
TRBV19	-	-	TRBJ2-7	15	CASRPNPDSVGEQYF	TGTGCCAGTAGACCCAACCCGGACAGCGTTGGCGAGCAGTACTTC
TRBV18	few	TRBD1	TRBJ1-5	19	CASSPRQGILSSSNQPQHF	TGTGCCAGCTCACCCCGACAGGGTATTTTGAGTAGTAGCAATCAGCCCCAGCATTTT
TRBV2	-	-	TRBJ1-4	15	CASSPEVLFGEKLFF	TGTGCCAGCAGTCCGGAGGTCCTGTTCGGTGAAAAACTGTTTTTT
TRBV18	-	-	TRBJ2-6	15	CASSPLRSGANVLTF	TGTGCCAGCTCACCATTAAGGTCTGGGGCCAACGTCCTGACTTTC
TRBV5-5	-	-	TRBJ2-7	12	CASSFWEGEQYF	TGTGCCAGCAGCTTCTGGGAAGGCGAGCAGTACTTC
TRBV5-1	-	-	TRBJ2-3	12	CASSPSTDTQYF	TGCGCCAGCAGCCCCTCCACAGATACGCAGTATTTT
TRBV5-4	-	TRBD1	TRBJ2-1	15	CASSGAGTGSNEQFF	TGTGCCAGCAGCGGTGCCGGGACAGGGAGCAATGAGCAGTTCTTC
TRBV10-3	-	TRBD2	TRBJ2-1	16	CAISESPGGSYNEQFF	TGTGCCATCAGTGAGTCCCCCGGGGGGTCCTACAATGAGCAGTTCTTC
TRBV5-4	-	TRBD2	TRBJ2-7	16	CASSQGTGTSSTGQYF	TGTGCCAGCAGCCAAGGAACCGGGACTAGCTCTACGGGGCAGTACTTC
TRBV28	few	-	TRBJ1-5	14	CASSRAGSNQPQHF	TGTGCCAGCAGCCGTGCGGGTAGCAATCAGCCCCAGCATTTT
TRBV15	-	TRBD1	TRBJ1-4	15	CATLGRGQANEKLFF	TGTGCCACCCTGGGAAGGGGGCAAGCTAATGAAAAACTGTTTTTT
TRBV7-2	once	TRBD2	TRBJ2-2	14	CASSLQAGGRELFF	TGTGCCAGCAGCTTACAAGCGGGGGGCCGGGAGCTGTTTTTT
TRBV11-2	-	-	TRBJ2-2	16	CASSFRAGVGTGELFF	TGTGCCAGCAGCTTTAGGGCGGGTGTCGGCACCGGGGAGCTGTTTTTT